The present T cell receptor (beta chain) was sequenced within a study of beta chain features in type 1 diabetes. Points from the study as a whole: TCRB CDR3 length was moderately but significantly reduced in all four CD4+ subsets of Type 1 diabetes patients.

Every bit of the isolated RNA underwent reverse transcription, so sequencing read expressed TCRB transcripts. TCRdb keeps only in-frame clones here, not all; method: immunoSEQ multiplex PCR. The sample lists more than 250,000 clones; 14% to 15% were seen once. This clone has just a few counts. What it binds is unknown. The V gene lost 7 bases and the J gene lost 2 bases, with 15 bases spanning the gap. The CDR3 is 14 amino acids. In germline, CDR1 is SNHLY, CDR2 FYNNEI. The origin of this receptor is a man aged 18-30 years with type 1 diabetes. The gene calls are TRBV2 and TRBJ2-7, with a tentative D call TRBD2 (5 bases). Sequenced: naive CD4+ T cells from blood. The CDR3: CASTLSGGPYEQYF. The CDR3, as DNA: TGTGCCAGCACCCTAAGTGGAGGTCCCTACGAGCAGTACTTC.